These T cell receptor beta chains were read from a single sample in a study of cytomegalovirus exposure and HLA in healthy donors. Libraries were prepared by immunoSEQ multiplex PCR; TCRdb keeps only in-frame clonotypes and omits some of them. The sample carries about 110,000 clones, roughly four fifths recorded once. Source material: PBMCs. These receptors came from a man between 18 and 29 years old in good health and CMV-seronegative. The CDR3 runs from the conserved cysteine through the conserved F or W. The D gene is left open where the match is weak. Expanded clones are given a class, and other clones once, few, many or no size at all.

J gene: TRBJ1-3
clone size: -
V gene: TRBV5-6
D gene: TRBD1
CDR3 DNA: TGTGCCAGCAACGGGGACAGGGAGGACACCATATATTTT
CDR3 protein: CASNGDREDTIYF

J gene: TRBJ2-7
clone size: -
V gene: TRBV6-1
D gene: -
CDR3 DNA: TGTGCCACCATTGCTCCAGGGCTCCCCTACGAGCAGTACTTC
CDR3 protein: CATIAPGLPYEQYF

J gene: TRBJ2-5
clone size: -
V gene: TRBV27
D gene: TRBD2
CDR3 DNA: TGTGCCAGCAGCCCGCGGGGGGGGGCGTTGGAGACCCAGTACTTC
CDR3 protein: CASSPRGGALETQYF

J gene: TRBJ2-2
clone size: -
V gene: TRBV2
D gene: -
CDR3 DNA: TGTGCCAGCACTCAGGGGAGCGGCACCGGGGAGCTGTTTTTT
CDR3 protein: CASTQGSGTGELFF

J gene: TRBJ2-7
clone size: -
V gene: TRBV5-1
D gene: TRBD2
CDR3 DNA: TGCGCCAGCAGCTGGACTAGCGGCTACGAGCAGTACTTC
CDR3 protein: CASSWTSGYEQYF

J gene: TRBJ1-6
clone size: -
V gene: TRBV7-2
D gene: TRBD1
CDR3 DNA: TGTGCCAGCGGACAGGGGGGCCCCCACTCCTATAATTCACCCCTCCACTTT
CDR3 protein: CASGQGGPHSYNSPLHF

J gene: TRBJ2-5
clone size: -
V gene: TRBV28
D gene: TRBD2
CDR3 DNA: TGTGCCAGCATGGTTAGCGGGGGGGAAGAGACCCAGTACTTC
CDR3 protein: CASMVSGGEETQYF

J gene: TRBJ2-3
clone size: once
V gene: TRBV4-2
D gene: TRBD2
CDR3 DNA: TGTGCCAGCAGCCAAGATCGAGCGGGGGCACTCACAGATACGCAGTATTTT
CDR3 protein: CASSQDRAGALTDTQYF

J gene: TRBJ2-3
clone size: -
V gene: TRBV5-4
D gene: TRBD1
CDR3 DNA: TGTGCCAGCCGGGACAGGGTAACAGATACGCAGTATTTT
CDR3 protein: CASRDRVTDTQYF

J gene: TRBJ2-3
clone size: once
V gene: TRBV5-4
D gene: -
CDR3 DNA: TGTGCCAGCACTGGACGGGGAACAGATACGCAGTATTTT
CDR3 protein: CASTGRGTDTQYF

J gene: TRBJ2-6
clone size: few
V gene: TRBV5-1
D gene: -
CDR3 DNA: TGCGCCAGCAGCTTGGTGGTCTCGGGTTCTGGGGCCAACGTCCTGACTTTC
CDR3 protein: CASSLVVSGSGANVLTF

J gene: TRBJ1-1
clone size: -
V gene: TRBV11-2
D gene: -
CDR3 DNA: TGTGCCAGCAGCCCGTATCACAGGGCTCCTGAAGCTTTCTTT
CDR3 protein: CASSPYHRAPEAFF

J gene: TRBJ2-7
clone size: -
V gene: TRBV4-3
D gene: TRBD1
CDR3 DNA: TGCGCCAGCAGCCAAGAACACCCACACCTGACAGGGTATGAGCAGTACTTC
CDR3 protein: CASSQEHPHLTGYEQYF

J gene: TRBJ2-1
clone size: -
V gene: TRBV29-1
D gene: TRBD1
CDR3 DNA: TGCAGCGCGTCGGGACAGTTCTCCTACAATGAGCAGTTCTTC
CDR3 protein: CSASGQFSYNEQFF

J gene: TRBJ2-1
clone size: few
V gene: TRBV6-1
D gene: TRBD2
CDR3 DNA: TGTGCCAGCAGTCAGACTAGCGGGGGCCCCAATGAGCAGTTCTTC
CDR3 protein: CASSQTSGGPNEQFF

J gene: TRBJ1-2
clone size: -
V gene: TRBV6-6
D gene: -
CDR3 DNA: TGTGCCAGCAGTCTCCGGGACATATGGGGCTACACCTTC
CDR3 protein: CASSLRDIWGYTF

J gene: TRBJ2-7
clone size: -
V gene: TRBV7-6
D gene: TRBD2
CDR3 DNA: TGTGCCAGCAGCTCAAGCGGGGGGGCCGTCCTGCCCGAGCAGTACTTC
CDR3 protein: CASSSSGGAVLPEQYF

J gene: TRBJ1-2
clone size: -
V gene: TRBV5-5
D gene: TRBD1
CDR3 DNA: TGTGCCAGCAGCTTGGAAGGGGGCGATTTCGGCTACACCTTC
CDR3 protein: CASSLEGGDFGYTF

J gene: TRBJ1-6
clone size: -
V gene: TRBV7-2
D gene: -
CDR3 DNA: TGTGCCAGCAGCTTAGCAGGAGGGGCTAGGAATAATTCACCCCTCCACTTT
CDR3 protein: CASSLAGGARNNSPLHF

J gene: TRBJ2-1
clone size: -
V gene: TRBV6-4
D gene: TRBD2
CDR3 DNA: TGTGCCAGCAGTGACTCAGCGGGGGGCTACAATGAGCAGTTCTTC
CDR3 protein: CASSDSAGGYNEQFF

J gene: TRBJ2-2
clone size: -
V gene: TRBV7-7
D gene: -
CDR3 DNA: TGTGCCAGCTCAGAGAACACCGGGGAGCTGTTTTTT
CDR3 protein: CASSENTGELFF

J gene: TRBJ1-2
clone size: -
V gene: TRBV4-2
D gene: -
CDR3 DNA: TGTGCCAGCAGCCAAGAGCGGCAGCAAAACTATGGCTACACCTTC
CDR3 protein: CASSQERQQNYGYTF

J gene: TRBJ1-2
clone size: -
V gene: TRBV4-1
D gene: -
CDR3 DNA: TGCGCCAGCAGCCAAGAAAACTATGGCTACCCCTTC
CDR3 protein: CASSQENYGYPF

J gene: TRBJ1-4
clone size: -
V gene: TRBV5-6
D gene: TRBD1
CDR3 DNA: TGTGCCAGCAGCTTTGGGACAGGACTAATTGAAAAACTGTTTTTT
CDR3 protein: CASSFGTGLIEKLFF

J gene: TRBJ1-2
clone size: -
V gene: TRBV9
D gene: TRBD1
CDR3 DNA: TGTGCCAGCAGCGTGGCCCCGGGACAGGTTGTGGGCTACACCTTC
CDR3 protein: CASSVAPGQVVGYTF

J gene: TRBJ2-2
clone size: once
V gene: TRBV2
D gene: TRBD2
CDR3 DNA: TGTGCCAGCTTGGGACTAGCGTACACCGGGGAGCTGTTTTTT
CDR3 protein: CASLGLAYTGELFF

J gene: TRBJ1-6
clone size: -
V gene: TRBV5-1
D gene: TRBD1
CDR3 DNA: TGCGCCAGCAGCTTGTCCCGGGACAGGGGCGGTAGTTCACCCCTCCACTTT
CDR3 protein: CASSLSRDRGGSSPLHF

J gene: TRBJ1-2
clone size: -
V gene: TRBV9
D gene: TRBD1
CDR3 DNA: TGTGCCAGCCGATCTCCGGGACAGGGTGTGGCTGGCTACACCTTC
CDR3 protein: CASRSPGQGVAGYTF

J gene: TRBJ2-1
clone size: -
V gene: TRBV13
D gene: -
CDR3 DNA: TGTGCCAGCAGCCCAGAGGGCCTAGCAGCCTACAATGAGCAGTTCTTC
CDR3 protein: CASSPEGLAAYNEQFF

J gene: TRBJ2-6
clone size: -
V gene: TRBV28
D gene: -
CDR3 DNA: TGTGCCAGCAGTCCCCAGGGGTCCGGGGCCAACGTCCTGACTTTC
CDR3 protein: CASSPQGSGANVLTF

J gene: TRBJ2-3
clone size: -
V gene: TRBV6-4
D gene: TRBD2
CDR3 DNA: TGTGCCAGCAGTGAAGTGGCGGGGGGAGGAGATACGCAGTATTTT
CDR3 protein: CASSEVAGGGDTQYF

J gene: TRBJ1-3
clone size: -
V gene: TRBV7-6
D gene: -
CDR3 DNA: TGTGCCAGCAGCATCAACACAGGCTCTGGAAACACCATATATTTT
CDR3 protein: CASSINTGSGNTIYF

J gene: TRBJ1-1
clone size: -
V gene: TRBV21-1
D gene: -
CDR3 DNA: TGTGCCAGCAGCAAAGATACCCGGACGGGGGAGAACTACACTGAAGCTTTCTTT
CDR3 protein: CASSKDTRTGENYTEAFF

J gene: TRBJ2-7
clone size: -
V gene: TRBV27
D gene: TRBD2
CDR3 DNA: TGTGCCAGCAGCAGCGGGGGGTACGAGCAGTACTTC
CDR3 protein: CASSSGGYEQYF

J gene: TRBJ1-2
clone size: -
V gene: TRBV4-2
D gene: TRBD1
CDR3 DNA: TGTGCCAGCAGCCAAGAAAGGGACAGGGGGGTTTATGGCTACACCTTC
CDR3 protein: CASSQERDRGVYGYTF

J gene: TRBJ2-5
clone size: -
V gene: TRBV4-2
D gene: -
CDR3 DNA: TGTGCCAGCAGCCAAGACCGGGGTGGAGAGACCCAGTACTTC
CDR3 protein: CASSQDRGGETQYF

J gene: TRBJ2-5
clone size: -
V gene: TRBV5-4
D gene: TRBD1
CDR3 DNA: TGTGCCAGCAGCCCCTGGGACAGTCAAGAGACCCAGTACTTC
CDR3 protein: CASSPWDSQETQYF

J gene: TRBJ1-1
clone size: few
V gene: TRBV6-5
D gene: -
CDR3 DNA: TGTGCCAGCAGTTACTCGGAGGGAGTCACTGAAGCTTTCTTT
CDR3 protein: CASSYSEGVTEAFF

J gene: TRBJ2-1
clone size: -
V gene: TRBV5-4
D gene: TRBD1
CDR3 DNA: TGTGCCAGCAGCGTAGGGACAGAACCCTACAATGAGCAGTTCTTC
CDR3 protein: CASSVGTEPYNEQFF

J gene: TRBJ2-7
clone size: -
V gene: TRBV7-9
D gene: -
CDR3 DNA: TGTTCCAGCAGCTTAGGGCCAGGGGTGATCTACGAGCAGTACTTC
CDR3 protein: CSSSLGPGVIYEQYF

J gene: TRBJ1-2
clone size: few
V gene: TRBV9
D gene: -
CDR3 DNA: TGTGCCAGCAGCGTAGCTACGGGGGGCCCTAACTATGGCTACACCTTC
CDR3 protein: CASSVATGGPNYGYTF

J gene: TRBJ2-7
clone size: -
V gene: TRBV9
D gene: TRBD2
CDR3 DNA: TGTGCCAGCAGCGAGGGGGAGGGTCTAGCGGGCCCGAGGGAGCAGTACTTC
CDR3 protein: CASSEGEGLAGPREQYF

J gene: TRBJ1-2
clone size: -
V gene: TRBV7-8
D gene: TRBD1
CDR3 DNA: TGTGCCAGCAGCTTAGGCTCAGGGGGTGGGTATGGCTACACCTTC
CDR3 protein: CASSLGSGGGYGYTF

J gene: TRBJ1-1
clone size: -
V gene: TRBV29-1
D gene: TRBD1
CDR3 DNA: TGCAGCGTTGATGGACAGGGGTTCACTGAAGCTTTCTTT
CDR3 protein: CSVDGQGFTEAFF

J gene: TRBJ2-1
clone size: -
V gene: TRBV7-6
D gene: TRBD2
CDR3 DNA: TGTGCCAGCAGCTTAGAGGCTAGCGGGGCACGAAATGAGCAGTTCTTC
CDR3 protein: CASSLEASGARNEQFF

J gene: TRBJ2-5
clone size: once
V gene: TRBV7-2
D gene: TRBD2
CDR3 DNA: TGTGCCAGCAGCTTAGGCGGGAGGGAGACCCAGTACTTC
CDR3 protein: CASSLGGRETQYF

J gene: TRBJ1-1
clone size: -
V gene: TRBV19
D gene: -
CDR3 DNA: TGTGCCACGACCCGCCGCGTGCAGGGGAACACTGAAGCTTTCTTT
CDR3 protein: CATTRRVQGNTEAFF

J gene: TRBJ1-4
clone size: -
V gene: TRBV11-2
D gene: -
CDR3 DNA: TGTGCCAGCAGCTTGGCGGAGAATGAAAAACTGTTTTTT
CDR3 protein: CASSLAENEKLFF

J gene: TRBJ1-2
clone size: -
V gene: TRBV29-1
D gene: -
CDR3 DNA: TGCAGCACCCCAGCTAACTATGGCTACACCTTC
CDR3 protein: CSTPANYGYTF

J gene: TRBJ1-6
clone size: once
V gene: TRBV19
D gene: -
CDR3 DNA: TGTGCCAGTAGTACCGCGGGGGTATCACCCCTCCACTTT
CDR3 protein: CASSTAGVSPLHF

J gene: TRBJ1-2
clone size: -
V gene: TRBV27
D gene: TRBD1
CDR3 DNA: TGTGCCAGCAGAGAGGTGGTCCCGGGACAGATCAGCTACACCTTC
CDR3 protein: CASREVVPGQISYTF

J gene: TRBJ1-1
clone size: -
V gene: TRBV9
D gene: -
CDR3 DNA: TGTGCCAGCAGCGTAATCTCAGGGACTGAAGCTTTCTTT
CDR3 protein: CASSVISGTEAFF

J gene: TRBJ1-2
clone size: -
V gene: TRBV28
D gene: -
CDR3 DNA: TGTGCCAGCAGCCCTTCGTCGCCCAGGAACAATGGCTACACCTTC
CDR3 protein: CASSPSSPRNNGYTF

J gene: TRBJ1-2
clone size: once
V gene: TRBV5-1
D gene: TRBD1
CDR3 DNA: TGCGCCAGCAGCTTGTTGTTGGGACAGGGGGGCTATGGCTACACCTTC
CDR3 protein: CASSLLLGQGGYGYTF